Presented here are 18 T cell receptor beta chains from one specimen sequenced in a study of monozygotic twins with inflammatory bowel disease. Each CDR3 protein gets one entry in TCRdb, which reprocessed the 5' RACE reads and gives no DNA. The sample shows about 380,000 distinct CDR3 sequences, and 2% to 3% sits with its ten largest clones. Source material: blood. Source of these receptors: a human donor with ulcerative colitis or Crohn's disease, or a healthy co-twin of an affected twin (not recorded which).

This rearrangement joins TRBV29-1 to TRBJ1-1; absent DNA, TCRdb's TRBD1 call cannot be checked. This CDR3 comprises 15 residues. The germline CDR1 and CDR2 sequences are SQVTM and ANQGSEA. CDR3 protein: CSARPGWGMNTEAFF.

The chain joins TRBV19 to TRBJ2-2; TCRdb gives TRBD2 as the D gene, but with no DNA this cannot be confirmed. The germline CDR1 and CDR2 sequences are LNHDA and SQIVND (reference sequence). This CDR3 has 15 amino acids. The CDR3 is CASSKAGQNTGELFF.

This chain links TRBV27 with TRBJ1-1; no DNA is available, so the TRBD1 call from TCRdb remains unchecked. CDR1 and CDR2 from the germline V gene are MNHEY and SMNVEV (reference sequence). CDR3 length: 13 residues. This chain's CDR3 is CANSSGQGSEAFF.

This chain links TRBV7-2 with TRBJ2-7; without DNA, the TCRdb call of TRBD1 cannot be checked. CDR3 size: 14 residues. Looked up from germline, CDR1 is SGHTA and CDR2 is FQGNSA. The CDR3 is CASSFRDGSYEQYF.

The chain combines TRBV6-5 with TRBJ2-7. The CDR3 sequence is 13 residues long. The germline V gene has CDR1 MNHEY and CDR2 SVGAGI. The CDR3 sequence is CASSYSVRSEQYF.

The rearrangement joins TRBV7-2 to TRBJ1-1; TCRdb calls TRBD1, which cannot be checked without DNA. Germline CDR1 SGHTA, CDR2 FQGNSA. CDR3 length: 15 amino acids. The CDR3 sequence: CASSLGGETGVFAFF.

V gene TRBV5-1 combines with J gene TRBJ2-7; TCRdb selects TRBD1, and the lack of DNA leaves this call unchecked. This CDR3 has 15 amino acids. Germline V gives CDR1 SGHRS, CDR2 YFSETQ. CDR3 in amino acids: CASSPGTGVSYEQYF.

The chain uses TRBV27 and TRBJ2-7; absent DNA, TCRdb's TRBD2 call cannot be checked. This CDR3 contains 14 residues. Germline CDR1 and CDR2: MNHEY and SMNVEV (reference sequence). The CDR3: CASSLWARSHEQYF.

This rearrangement joins TRBV25-1 to TRBJ1-6. The CDR3 extends over 15 amino acids. In germline, CDR1 is MGHDK, CDR2 SYGVNS. The CDR3 spells CASSDWQTLGSPLHF.

This CDR3 is CASREGGHTTDTQYF. The chain is built from TRBV5-1 and TRBJ2-3; TCRdb outputs TRBD1, but without DNA this stays unchecked. Per germline, CDR1 SGHRS and CDR2 YFSETQ. The CDR3 consists of 15 residues.

The chain has TRBV18 and TRBJ1-2; TCRdb designates TRBD1, a call that cannot be tested without DNA. This CDR3 contains 15 residues. Germline-derived CDR1 and CDR2 are KGHSH and LQKENI. This CDR3 reads CASSPRVGQNYGYTF.

The chain joins TRBV3-1 to TRBJ2-7. Germline V gene data show CDR1 as LGHDT and CDR2 as YNNKEL (reference sequence). This CDR3 is 12 amino acids long. The CDR3 protein is CASSTRDYEQYF.

The chain is built from TRBV29-1 and TRBJ2-4. From germline, CDR1 is SQVTM and CDR2 ANQGSEA. This CDR3 spans 15 amino acids. This chain's CDR3 is CSVKGVKLAKNIQYF.

The chain has TRBV11-1 and TRBJ2-7; TCRdb outputs TRBD1, but without DNA this stays unchecked. The CDR3 loop spans 18 amino acids. Per germline, CDR1 SGHAT and CDR2 FQDESV (reference sequence). CDR3 sequence: CASSLSPSDRASDYEQYF.

The chain links TRBV29-1 to TRBJ2-3; without DNA, the TCRdb call of TRBD1 cannot be checked. In germline, CDR1 is SQVTM, CDR2 ANQGSEA. This CDR3 spans 14 amino acids. This CDR3 is CSVEGVRGGDTQYF.

The chain has TRBV12-3 or TRBV12-4 and TRBJ2-5. CDR3 size: 14 residues. CDR3 sequence: CASSLFHDQETQYF.

The chain couples TRBV5-4 to TRBJ2-7; lacking DNA, the TRBD2 call made by TCRdb goes unchecked. Germline assignment: CDR1 SGHNT and CDR2 YYREEE (reference sequence). The CDR3 runs 15 residues. CDR3 sequence reads: CASSDRTSVFYEQYF.

This clonotype ranks as medium-sized in terms of frequency. The chain carries TRBV27 and TRBJ2-7; TCRdb returns TRBD2, unconfirmable since there is no DNA. Germline V gene sequence: CDR1 MNHEY, CDR2 SMNVEV (reference sequence). There are 16 residues in the CDR3. The CDR3 here is CASSWVGGSSRYEQYF.